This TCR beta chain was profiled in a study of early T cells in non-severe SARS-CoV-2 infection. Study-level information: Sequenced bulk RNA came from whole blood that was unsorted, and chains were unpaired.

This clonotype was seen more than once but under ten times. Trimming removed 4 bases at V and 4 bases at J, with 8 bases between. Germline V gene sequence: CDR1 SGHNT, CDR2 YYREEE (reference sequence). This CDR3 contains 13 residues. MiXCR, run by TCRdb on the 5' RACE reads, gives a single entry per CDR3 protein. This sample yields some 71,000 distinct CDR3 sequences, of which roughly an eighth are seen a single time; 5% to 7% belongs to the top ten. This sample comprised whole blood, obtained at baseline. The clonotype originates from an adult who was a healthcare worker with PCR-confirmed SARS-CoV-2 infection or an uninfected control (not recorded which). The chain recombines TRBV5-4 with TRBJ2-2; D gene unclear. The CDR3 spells CASSLETTGELFF. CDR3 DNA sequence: TGTGCCAGCAGCCTCGAGACCACCGGGGAGCTGTTTTTT.